Here is one T cell receptor (beta chain) with its context. This clone was counted at least ten times. Its binding antigen is unknown. It has no much larger one-base neighbor in the sample; base qualities were not kept. The data belong to a study of metastatic and nonmetastatic thyroid tumors (TCRdb year 2020). At the level of the whole study: Repertoires were compared across peripheral blood and tumor or nodule tissue samples from malignant and benign thyroid patients. Study-level results and caveats: In both blood and tumor samples, malignant tumors were reported to have significantly higher TCR beta diversity than benign nodules.

The CDR3, from cysteine to phenylalanine, totals 14 residues. Of the read, only the CDR3 DNA is kept; its 42 bases are in frame from base 1. Per the germline V gene, SGDLS is the CDR1 and YYNGEE is the CDR2. At the junction V is shortened by 1 base and J by 6 bases, with 10 bases in between. No treatment had been received by any patient before thyroid surgery. Using T-cell receptor beta sequencing, the researchers looked back retrospectively at clinical samples from patients, gathered between about 2012 and 2019. The receptor library was made with PCR. The listed sequencing device is Illumina HiSeq 4000. The TCR beta-chain CDR3 region of each patient was profiled by high-throughput sequencing. In the original analysis: Drawing on CDR3 differences between clinicopathological groups, the researchers built a classifier meant to tell apart patients with distant-metastatic papillary thyroid cancer. The Shannon index was used to assess repertoire diversity, and the Morisita-Horn index was used to assess tumor-blood repertoire similarity. TCRdb itself trimmed the public reads at Q25 with fastp, ran MiXCR and retained productive beta chains. The V and J calls were not made by the authors but by TCRdb's processing. The sample includes about 70,000 clones, with 18% observed a single time. Of the sample, roughly 13% is held by the ten largest clones.

The receptor was isolated from a female donor with papillary thyroid cancer or a benign thyroid nodule (not recorded which). Some clones in this sample may be carry-over from other donors' samples. The material sequenced was blood. The chain uses TRBV9 and TRBJ1-4, with no confident D gene call. The sequence in DNA is TGTGCCAGCAGCGTACAGGACGGGGATGAAAAACTGTTTTTT. It encodes CASSVQDGDEKLFF.